One and the same sample provided the 19 T cell receptor beta chains below, sequenced in a study of graft-versus-host responses after intestinal transplantation. The protocol was immunoSEQ multiplex PCR, while the TCRdb copy is restricted to in-frame clones and leaves out a portion. The table has 75,000 to 100,000 clones, 80% to 95% seen once. The sequences come from PBMCs, collected around 68 weeks after intestinal transplant. These receptors were collected from a human patient who received an intestinal transplant, so some T cells may come from the graft donor.

Note on this clone: Germline and junction disagree at one end, which may indicate a read error. This chain links TRBV6-1 with TRBJ2-7; TRBD2 might be the D (6 bases). Germline assignment: CDR1 MNHNS and CDR2 SASEGT. The CDR3 totals 14 residues. The CDR3 DNA reads TGTGCCAGCAGTGAAGCCCCAGGAGGGACTCTCGTCCACTTC. Translating it yields CASSEAPGGTLVHF.

The chain is built from TRBV7-8 and TRBJ2-7; 7 bases line up with TRBD1. J lost 4 bases, V lost 3 bases, and 0 bases had no gene match. CDR3 length: 12 amino acids. Germline V CDR1 and CDR2: SGHVS, FQNEAQ. CDR3 sequence reads: CASSLTGYEQYF. CDR3 nucleotides: TGTGCCAGCAGCTTGACAGGGTACGAGCAGTACTTC.

V usage is TRBV7-6 and J usage is TRBJ1-1; D might be TRBD1 (5 bases). V lost 1 base, J lost 7 bases, and 16 bases lay in between. The germline gives CDR1 SGHVS, CDR2 FNYEAQ. This CDR3 contains 15 residues. CDR3 coding DNA: TGTGCCAGCAGCTTAGGGTCGGGGGGGGTGGATGAAGCTTTCTTT. This gives the protein CASSLGSGGVDEAFF.

The chain carries TRBV9 and TRBJ2-3; D gene unclear. Germline V gene sequence: CDR1 SGDLS, CDR2 YYNGEE. V lost 2 bases and J lost 2, with 15 bases in between. The CDR3 spans 16 residues. CDR3 nucleotides: TGTGCCAGCAGCGTTCGACACACCTTAGCCACAGATACGCAGTATTTT. This encodes CASSVRHTLATDTQYF.

The chain recombines TRBV18 with TRBJ2-5; a weak D match, TRBD1 (7 bases). Germline lookup yields CDR1 KGHSH and CDR2 LQKENI. CDR3 length equals 16 residues. V was pared by 3 bases and J by 4 bases, with 18 bases between. The chain's CDR3 is CASSPLGGGVGETQYF. DNA of the CDR3: TGTGCCAGCTCACCTTTAGGAGGGGGCGTGGGAGAGACCCAGTACTTC.

This CDR3 is CASSVVPGGGSPLHF. The CDR3, as DNA: TGTGCCAGCAGCGTAGTTCCCGGCGGGGGTTCACCCCTCCACTTT. The rearrangement uses TRBV9 and TRBJ1-6; D perhaps matches TRBD1 (5 bases). CDR3 length equals 15 residues. CDR1 is SGDLS and CDR2 is YYNGEE in the germline V gene. V lost 0 bases and J lost 9, with 13 bases in between.

This clone has a single count. The V and J genes are TRBV5-5 and TRBJ1-4; D is undetermined. The CDR3 runs to 14 residues. V was trimmed by 0 bases and J by 13 bases, leaving 16 bases between them. Germline values: CDR1 SGHKS, CDR2 YYEKEE (reference sequence). The CDR3 DNA follows: TGTGCCAGCAGCTTGGGGTCCAGCCCGAAAGGACTGTTTTTT. This codes for CASSLGSSPKGLFF.

The chain uses TRBV11-2 and TRBJ2-5, with 8 bases that match TRBD1. TRBJ2-7 matches the DNA end more closely, so the J call is doubtful. Germline CDR1 reads SGHAT; CDR2 reads FQNNGV. The CDR3 covers 14 residues. The CDR3 bases are TGTGCCAGCAGCTGGGGACAGGCGGCCTACGAGCAGTACTTC. This sequence encodes CASSWGQAAYEQYF.

The V gene is TRBV7-9, the J gene TRBJ1-6, with 9 bases fitting TRBD1. The CDR3 is made up of 15 amino acids. Germline trimming cut 1 base from V and 7 bases from J; bases unmatched to any gene: 2. Per germline, CDR1 SEHNR and CDR2 FQNEAQ (reference sequence). In nucleotides, the CDR3 is TGTGCCAGCAGCTTAGGAGACAGGGGGAATTCACCCCTCCACTTT. Translation: CASSLGDRGNSPLHF.

The DNA for the CDR3 is TGCGCCAGCAGTGAGGGGGGTACTCCCCCCTACGAGCAGTACTTC. Encoded protein: CASSEGGTPPYEQYF. V gene TRBV10-2 combines with J gene TRBJ2-7; D assignment may be TRBD1 or TRBD2 (5 bases each). CDR1 and CDR2 (germline): WSHSY, SAAADI. Trimming left V 2 bases short and J 2 bases short, with 13 bases between. The CDR3 sequence is 15 residues long.

The rearrangement joins TRBV5-1 to TRBJ2-5, with no clear D. Germline CDR1 reads SGHRS; CDR2 reads YFSETQ. With 4 bases removed from V and 2 bases from J, the gap between germline ends came to 15 bases. CDR3 length equals 15 residues. This chain's CDR3 is CASSLPAPRQETQYF. The CDR3 nucleotides are TGCGCCAGCAGCCTGCCTGCCCCTAGGCAAGAGACCCAGTACTTC. The full variable domain, completed using reference TRBV5-1 and TRBJ2-5, is KAGVTQTPRYLIKTRGQQVTLSCSPISGHRSVSWYQQTPGQGLQFLFEYFSETQRNKGNFPGRFSGRQFSNSRSEMNVSTLELGDSALYLCASSLPAPRQETQYFGPGTRLLVL.

The CDR3 bases are TGCGCGGCTGGGACTAGTCTTTTCTACGAGCAGTACTTC. Protein: CAAGTSLFYEQYF. The chain couples TRBV10-2 to TRBJ2-5; 8 nucleotides line up with TRBD2. The tail of the sequence fits TRBJ2-7 better, so the J call may be wrong. Looked up from germline, CDR1 is WSHSY and CDR2 is SAAADI. The CDR3 consists of 13 residues.

J is TRBJ1-4 and V is TRBV19; D gene ambiguous. Trimming stripped 9 bases from V and 6 bases from J, with 11 bases between. CDR1 is LNHDA and CDR2 is SQIVND in the germline V gene (reference sequence). CDR3 length: 12 residues. The CDR3 DNA reads as TGTGCCAGCTCGGGGAGGGATGAAAAACTGTTTTTT. Its translation: CASSGRDEKLFF.

The rearrangement links TRBV5-4 to TRBJ1-1; D is uncertain. Between the trimmed V and J ends, which lost 7 bases and 2 bases, there was a span of 9 bases. The CDR3 runs to 12 residues. The germline V gene encodes CDR1 SGHNT and CDR2 YYREEE (reference sequence). CDR3 bases: TGTGCCAGCCGGGCCTATAACACTGAAGCTTTCTTT. As protein: CASRAYNTEAFF.

The chain uses TRBV7-9 and TRBJ1-5; the D is unclear. Germline V gene sequence: CDR1 SEHNR, CDR2 FQNEAQ (reference sequence). V was pared by 5 bases and J by 0 bases, with 5 bases between. The CDR3 totals 13 residues. The CDR3 protein is CASSPHSNQPQHF. The CDR3 DNA is TGTGCCAGCAGCCCACATAGCAATCAGCCCCAGCATTTT.

The chain has TRBV18 and TRBJ1-2; 8 bases are a match to TRBD1. V lost 3 bases to trimming and J lost 7 bases; unmatched junction nucleotides: 10. Germline lookup yields CDR1 KGHSH and CDR2 LQKENI. There are 15 residues in the CDR3. The chain's CDR3 is CASSPAPGGAGGYTF. Written as DNA, the CDR3 is TGTGCCAGCTCACCCGCTCCAGGGGGCGCAGGTGGCTACACCTTC.

This chain connects TRBV15 to TRBJ2-1; 8 bases are shared with TRBD2. Per germline, CDR1 LNHNV and CDR2 YYDKDF (reference sequence). This CDR3 has 12 amino acids. V shed 8 bases, J shed 6 bases, and the junction held 3 bases outside the gene matches. The CDR3 loop is CATAGGGNEQFF. The CDR3 bases are TGTGCCACCGCGGGGGGAGGCAATGAGCAGTTCTTC.

This chain links TRBV10-1 with TRBJ2-1; D is perhaps TRBD2 (5 bases). There are 12 residues in the CDR3. The V end lost 11 bases, the J end lost 9 bases, and 17 bases lay between the germline ends. Germline assignment: CDR1 WNHNN and CDR2 SYGVQD (reference sequence). CDR3 sequence: CAGIGSVGEQFF. The CDR3 DNA reads TGCGCCGGAATAGGGAGTGTCGGTGAGCAGTTCTTC.

The J gene is TRBJ1-1, the V gene TRBV6-1; 7 nucleotides align to TRBD1. The CDR3 has 14 amino acids. In germline, CDR1 is MNHNS, CDR2 SASEGT. V lost 4 bases and J lost 4; bases outside the gene matches: 6. The CDR3 here is CASSAVGGGTEAFF. The CDR3 DNA follows: TGTGCCAGCAGTGCCGTAGGGGGCGGCACTGAAGCTTTCTTT.